This entry features one TCR beta chain sequence. Its antigen is as yet unknown. The sample comes from a study of Graves' ophthalmopathy and Graves' hyperthyroidism. On the study more broadly: Peripheral blood was gathered at first diagnosis, ahead of any treatment whatsoever. Notes on the study in general: The model predicted ophthalmopathy progression with over 60% sensitivity and 72% to 85% specificity.

V was trimmed by 7 bases and J by 5 bases, leaving 20 bases between them. Germline loops: CDR1 MNHNS, CDR2 SASEGT. CDR3 length: 16 amino acids. Researchers took RNA transcripts and amplified TCR beta CDR3 regions from them. The authors performed first-round RT-PCR with HTBI primers and then a second-round multiplex PCR. Using its own MiXCR run on the multiplex PCR reads, TCRdb lists one record per CDR3 protein. The data show roughly 380,000 distinct CDR3 sequences, approximately 15% seen once. Enrollment excluded any patients with other autoimmune diseases, uncontrolled infections, pregnancy or lactation.

J is TRBJ2-2 and V is TRBV6-1, with a tentative D call TRBD1 (5 bases). The sample comprised peripheral blood. This TCR derives from a woman aged 18 to 35 with stable Graves' hyperthyroidism. CDR3: CASTPGFLPKTGELFF. The CDR3 DNA reads as TGTGCCAGCACCCCAGGGTTTTTACCCAAAACCGGGGAGCTGTTTTTT.